These 3 T cell receptor beta chains were all obtained from the same sample, sequenced in a study of T cells expressing NK-cell markers. TCRdb reanalyzed the 5' RACE reads, giving one entry per CDR3 protein sequence and no DNA. This sample's table reports about 540,000 distinct CDR3 sequences. Sequenced sample: blood T cells: a sorted CD56 or NKG2C T cell subset, CD4+ or CD8+ T cells, or bulk PBMC T cells (not recorded which). The receptors derive from a young man in good health.

The chain combines TRBV5-1 with TRBJ2-6; TCRdb calls TRBD1, which cannot be checked without DNA. Germline loops: CDR1 SGHRS, CDR2 YFSETQ. The CDR3 extends over 18 amino acids. CDR3: CASSLSGQNLFGANVLTF.

The chain uses TRBV9 and TRBJ2-2; TCRdb's D call of TRBD1 is untestable without DNA. CDR1 and CDR2 (germline): SGDLS, YYNGEE. This CDR3 contains 14 residues. CDR3: CASRDDRNTGELFF. The full variable domain, completed using reference TRBV9 and TRBJ2-2, is DSGVTQTPKHLITATGQRVTLRCSPRSGDLSVYWYQQSLDQGLQFLIQYYNGEERAKGNILERFSAQQFPDLHSELNLSSLELGDSALYFCASRDDRNTGELFFGEGSRLTVL.

V usage is TRBV12-3 or TRBV12-4 and J usage is TRBJ2-4; the TRBD1 assignment by TCRdb is unverifiable without DNA. The CDR3 sequence is 12 residues long. The CDR3 here is CASTAGKNIQYF.